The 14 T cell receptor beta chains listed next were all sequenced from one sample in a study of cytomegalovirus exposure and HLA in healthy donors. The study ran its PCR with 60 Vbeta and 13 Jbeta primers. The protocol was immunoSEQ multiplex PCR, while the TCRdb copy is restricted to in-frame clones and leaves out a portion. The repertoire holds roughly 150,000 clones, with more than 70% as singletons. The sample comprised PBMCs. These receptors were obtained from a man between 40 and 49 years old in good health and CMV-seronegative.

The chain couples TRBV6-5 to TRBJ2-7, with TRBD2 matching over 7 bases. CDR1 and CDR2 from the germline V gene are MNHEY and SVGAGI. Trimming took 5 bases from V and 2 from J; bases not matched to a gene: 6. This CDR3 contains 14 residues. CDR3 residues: CASSPRGGTYEQYF. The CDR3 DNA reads TGTGCCAGCAGTCCTCGCGGGGGTACCTACGAGCAGTACTTC.

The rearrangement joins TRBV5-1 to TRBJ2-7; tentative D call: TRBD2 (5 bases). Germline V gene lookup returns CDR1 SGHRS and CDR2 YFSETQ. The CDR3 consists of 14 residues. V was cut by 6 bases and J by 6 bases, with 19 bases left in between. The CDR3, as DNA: TGCGCCAGCACCGACGGGGTCCAAGGCGCCGAGCAGTACTTC. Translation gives CASTDGVQGAEQYF. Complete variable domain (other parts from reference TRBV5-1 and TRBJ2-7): KAGVTQTPRYLIKTRGQQVTLSCSPISGHRSVSWYQQTPGQGLQFLFEYFSETQRNKGNFPGRFSGRQFSNSRSEMNVSTLELGDSALYLCASTDGVQGAEQYFGPGTRLTVT.

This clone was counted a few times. CDR3 sequence: CASSPDTPSGTNNEQFF. For the CDR3, the DNA is TGCGCCAGCAGCCCCGACACCCCTAGCGGGACCAACAATGAGCAGTTCTTC. This chain joins TRBV4-3 and TRBJ2-1, with 9 bases matching TRBD2. The trim removed 4 bases at V and 5 bases at J, leaving 12 bases unmatched. The CDR3 has 17 residues. Germline V gives CDR1 LGHNA, CDR2 YSLEER.

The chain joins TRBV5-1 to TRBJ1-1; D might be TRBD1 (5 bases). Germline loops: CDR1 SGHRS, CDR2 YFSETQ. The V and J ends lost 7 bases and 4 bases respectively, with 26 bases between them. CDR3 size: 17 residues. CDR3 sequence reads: CASGAGWTSRRVTEAFF. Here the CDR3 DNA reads TGCGCCAGCGGGGCGGGGTGGACTTCCCGGCGGGTCACTGAAGCTTTCTTT.

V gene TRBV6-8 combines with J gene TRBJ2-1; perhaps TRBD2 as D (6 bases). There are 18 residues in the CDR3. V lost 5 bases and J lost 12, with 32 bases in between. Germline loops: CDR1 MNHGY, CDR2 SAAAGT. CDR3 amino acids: CASSPSWAWRSHDGGQFF. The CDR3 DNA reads TGTGCCAGCAGTCCCTCCTGGGCCTGGCGGAGCCACGACGGGGGGCAGTTCTTC.

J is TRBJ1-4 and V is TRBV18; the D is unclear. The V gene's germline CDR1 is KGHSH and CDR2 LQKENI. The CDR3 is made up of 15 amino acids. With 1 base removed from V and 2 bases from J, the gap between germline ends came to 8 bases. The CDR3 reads CASSPRAPTNEKLFF. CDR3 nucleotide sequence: TGTGCCAGCTCACCACGAGCACCCACTAATGAAAAACTGTTTTTT.

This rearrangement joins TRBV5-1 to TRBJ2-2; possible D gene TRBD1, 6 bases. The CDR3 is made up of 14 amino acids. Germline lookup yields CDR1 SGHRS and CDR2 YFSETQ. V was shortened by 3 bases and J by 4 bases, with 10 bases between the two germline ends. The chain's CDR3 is CASSSQGPTGELFF. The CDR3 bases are TGCGCCAGCAGCTCCCAGGGGCCCACCGGGGAGCTGTTTTTT. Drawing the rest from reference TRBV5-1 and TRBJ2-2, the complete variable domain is KAGVTQTPRYLIKTRGQQVTLSCSPISGHRSVSWYQQTPGQGLQFLFEYFSETQRNKGNFPGRFSGRQFSNSRSEMNVSTLELGDSALYLCASSSQGPTGELFFGEGSRLTVL.

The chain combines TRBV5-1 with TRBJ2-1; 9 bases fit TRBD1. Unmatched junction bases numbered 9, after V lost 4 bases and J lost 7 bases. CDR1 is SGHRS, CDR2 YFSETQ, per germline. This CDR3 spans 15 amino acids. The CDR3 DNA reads TGCGCCAGCAGCAGCGGGGACAGGGAGGAGAATGAGCAGTTCTTC. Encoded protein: CASSSGDREENEQFF. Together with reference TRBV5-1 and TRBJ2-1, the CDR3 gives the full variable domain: KAGVTQTPRYLIKTRGQQVTLSCSPISGHRSVSWYQQTPGQGLQFLFEYFSETQRNKGNFPGRFSGRQFSNSRSEMNVSTLELGDSALYLCASSSGDREENEQFFGPGTRLTVL.

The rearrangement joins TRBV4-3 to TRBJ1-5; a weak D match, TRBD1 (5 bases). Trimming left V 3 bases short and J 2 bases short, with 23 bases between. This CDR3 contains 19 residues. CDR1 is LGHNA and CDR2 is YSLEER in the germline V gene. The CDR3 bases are TGCGCCAGCAGCCAGGACCCCATCGCAGAGGACATGGGCAATCAGCCCCAGCATTTT. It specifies CASSQDPIAEDMGNQPQHF.

This CDR3 is CASSGQLNQPQHF. DNA for the CDR3: TGTGCCAGCAGCGGACAGCTCAATCAGCCCCAGCATTTT. The V and J genes are TRBV9 and TRBJ1-5; D perhaps matches TRBD1 (5 bases). The CDR3 sequence is 13 residues long. With 3 bases removed from V and 3 bases from J, the gap between germline ends came to 7 bases. Germline CDR1 reads SGDLS; CDR2 reads YYNGEE. The variable domain in full, completed from reference TRBV9 and TRBJ1-5, reads DSGVTQTPKHLITATGQRVTLRCSPRSGDLSVYWYQQSLDQGLQFLIQYYNGEERAKGNILERFSAQQFPDLHSELNLSSLELGDSALYFCASSGQLNQPQHFGDGTRLSIL.

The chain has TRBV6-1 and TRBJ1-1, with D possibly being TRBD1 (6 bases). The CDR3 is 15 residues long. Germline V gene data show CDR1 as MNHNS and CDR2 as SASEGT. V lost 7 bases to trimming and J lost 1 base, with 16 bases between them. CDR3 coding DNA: TGTGCCAGCACCGGACAGCCATATCAGAACACTGAAGCTTTCTTT. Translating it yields CASTGQPYQNTEAFF.

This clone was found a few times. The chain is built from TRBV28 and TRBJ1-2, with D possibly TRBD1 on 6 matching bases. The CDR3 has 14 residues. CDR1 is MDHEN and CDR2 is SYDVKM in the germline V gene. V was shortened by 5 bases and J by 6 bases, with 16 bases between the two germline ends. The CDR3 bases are TGTGCCAGCAGTACCCCGGGGGGCCGTAATGGCTACACCTTC. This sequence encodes CASSTPGGRNGYTF.

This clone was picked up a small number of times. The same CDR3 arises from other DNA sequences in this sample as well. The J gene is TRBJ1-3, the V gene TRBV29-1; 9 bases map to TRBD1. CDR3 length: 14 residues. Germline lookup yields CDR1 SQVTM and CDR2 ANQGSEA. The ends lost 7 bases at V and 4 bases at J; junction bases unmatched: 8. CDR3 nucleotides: TGCAGCGCCCTCAGAGGGACAGGGGGAAACACCATATATTTT. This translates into CSALRGTGGNTIYF.

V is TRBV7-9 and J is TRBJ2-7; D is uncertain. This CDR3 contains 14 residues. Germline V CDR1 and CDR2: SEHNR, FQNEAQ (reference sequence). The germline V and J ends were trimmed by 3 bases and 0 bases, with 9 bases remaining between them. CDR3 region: CASSLSTASYEQYF. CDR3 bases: TGTGCCAGCAGCTTGTCAACAGCCTCCTACGAGCAGTACTTC.